The rows below give T cell receptor beta chains drawn from one sample of a study of cytomegalovirus exposure and HLA in healthy donors. This table comes from immunoSEQ multiplex PCR, and its TCRdb copy is limited to in-frame clones, with some not included. The data contain 85,000 to 100,000 clones, roughly 83% of them singletons. Input material: PBMCs. These receptors all stem from a male donor in good health and CMV-seropositive. The CDR3 runs from the conserved cysteine through the conserved F or W. Fields, in order: CDR3 DNA, CDR3 protein, V gene, clone size, D gene, J gene. D genes are given only for firm matches. Not every row has a clone size; where given, it reads once, few, many or a size class.

cdr3_nt: TGTGCCAGCAGCCGTACAGCCGGGGACACTGAAGCTTTCTTT; cdr3_aa: CASSRTAGDTEAFF; v_call: TRBV6-6; clone_size: few; d_call: -; j_call: TRBJ1-1
cdr3_nt: TGTGCCTGGAGTGAGGGGGCTACCCAAGAGACCCAGTACTTC; cdr3_aa: CAWSEGATQETQYF; v_call: TRBV30; clone_size: -; d_call: TRBD1; j_call: TRBJ2-5
cdr3_nt: TGTGCCAGTAGTATGGGGGCCGGGGCCAACGTCCTGACTTTC; cdr3_aa: CASSMGAGANVLTF; v_call: TRBV19; clone_size: -; d_call: -; j_call: TRBJ2-6
cdr3_nt: TGTGCCAGCAGCCTCCGAACAGGGGGGGTTCAGCCCCAGCATTTT; cdr3_aa: CASSLRTGGVQPQHF; v_call: TRBV5-6; clone_size: -; d_call: TRBD1; j_call: TRBJ1-5
cdr3_nt: TGTGCCAGCAGCTTGGCCGGGAGGGATGAGCAGTACTTC; cdr3_aa: CASSLAGRDEQYF; v_call: TRBV5-4; clone_size: many; d_call: TRBD2; j_call: TRBJ2-7
cdr3_nt: TGTGCCAGTAGTATCGTCACTTACAATGAGCAGTTCTTC; cdr3_aa: CASSIVTYNEQFF; v_call: TRBV19; clone_size: -; d_call: -; j_call: TRBJ2-1
cdr3_nt: TGTGCCAGCAGTGACGACGGGTTCGAGCAGTACTTC; cdr3_aa: CASSDDGFEQYF; v_call: TRBV2; clone_size: -; d_call: -; j_call: TRBJ2-7
cdr3_nt: TGTGCCAGCAGCGACCATCACAGGAATCCCCGCGAGCAGTACTTC; cdr3_aa: CASSDHHRNPREQYF; v_call: TRBV6-1; clone_size: -; d_call: -; j_call: TRBJ2-7
cdr3_nt: TGCGCCAGCAGCTCCGGGACAGGGAAGGATTCACCCCTCCACTTT; cdr3_aa: CASSSGTGKDSPLHF; v_call: TRBV5-1; clone_size: -; d_call: TRBD1; j_call: TRBJ1-6
cdr3_nt: TGTGCCAGCGGTCCGAGGGAGCAGTACTTC; cdr3_aa: CASGPREQYF; v_call: TRBV25-1; clone_size: many; d_call: -; j_call: TRBJ2-7
cdr3_nt: TGTGCCAGTAAATTGACAGGGGTGGGTACTGAAGCTTTCTTT; cdr3_aa: CASKLTGVGTEAFF; v_call: TRBV19; clone_size: -; d_call: TRBD1; j_call: TRBJ1-1
cdr3_nt: TGCGCCAGCAGCTTACCGGGACAGGGGACCGGGGAGCTGTTTTTT; cdr3_aa: CASSLPGQGTGELFF; v_call: TRBV5-1; clone_size: -; d_call: TRBD1; j_call: TRBJ2-2
cdr3_nt: TGTGCCTATCTCCTCCGGGACAGGGGCACAGATACGCAGTATTTT; cdr3_aa: CAYLLRDRGTDTQYF; v_call: TRBV2; clone_size: -; d_call: TRBD1; j_call: TRBJ2-3
cdr3_nt: TGCGCCAGCAGCCAAGGTCGGGGAGAATACCTCAATCAGCCCCAGCATTTT; cdr3_aa: CASSQGRGEYLNQPQHF; v_call: TRBV4-1; clone_size: -; d_call: -; j_call: TRBJ1-5
cdr3_nt: TGTGCCTGGAGTGTACCAGGGGCCCTGGGCTACGAGCAGTACTTC; cdr3_aa: CAWSVPGALGYEQYF; v_call: TRBV30; clone_size: -; d_call: -; j_call: TRBJ2-7
cdr3_nt: TGTGCCAGCAGTGACTATAGCAATCAGCCCCAGCATTTT; cdr3_aa: CASSDYSNQPQHF; v_call: TRBV27; clone_size: -; d_call: -; j_call: TRBJ1-5
cdr3_nt: TGTGCCAGCAGTTCCCAGGGTTACTATCAGCCCCAGCATTTT; cdr3_aa: CASSSQGYYQPQHF; v_call: TRBV27; clone_size: -; d_call: -; j_call: TRBJ1-5
cdr3_nt: TGTGCCAGCAGCGCAATGAGGGGACAGGAGGCCTACAATGAGCAGTTCTTC; cdr3_aa: CASSAMRGQEAYNEQFF; v_call: TRBV9; clone_size: -; d_call: TRBD1; j_call: TRBJ2-1
cdr3_nt: TGTGCCAGCAGCTTGGACCAGGCTACCCCCCTCTATGGCTACACCTTC; cdr3_aa: CASSLDQATPLYGYTF; v_call: TRBV5-4; clone_size: -; d_call: -; j_call: TRBJ1-2
cdr3_nt: TGTGCCAGCTCACCAAATTCAGGGGTTAACCAGCCCCAGCATTTT; cdr3_aa: CASSPNSGVNQPQHF; v_call: TRBV18; clone_size: -; d_call: -; j_call: TRBJ1-5